Listed below are T cell receptor beta chains from one sample, sequenced in a study of beta chain features in type 1 diabetes. The repertoire was sequenced with immunoSEQ multiplex PCR; TCRdb's copy has only in-frame clones and lacks some. Of around 150,000 clones detected, about 9.3% appear once; the ten largest clones hold 0.45% to 0.6%. Specimen: central memory CD4+ T cells from blood. The receptor source for this set is a man aged 25 to 40 with type 1 diabetes. Both conserved end residues are part of each CDR3. Fields, in order: CDR3 length, V gene, J gene, CDR3 protein.

14,TRBV11-2,TRBJ1-1,CASSFANLGGEAFF
16,TRBV7-2,TRBJ2-3,CASSLGLPALTDTQYF
14,TRBV4-3,TRBJ1-2,CASSQVQSNYGYTF
15,TRBV11-1,TRBJ2-7,CASSRLAGAAYEQYF
16,TRBV15,TRBJ2-7,CATSKEGGYRSYEQYF
13,TRBV6-5,TRBJ1-5,CASRGWGDQPQHF
11,TRBV20-1,TRBJ1-2,CKPGQGYGYTF
11,TRBV15,TRBJ2-1,CATSNGSEQFF
14,TRBV5-4,TRBJ2-5,CASSQATGTQTQYF
15,TRBV2,TRBJ1-3,CASTLERTNGNTIYF
12,TRBV6-1,TRBJ2-1,CASSERGDEQFF
19,TRBV2,TRBJ2-6,CASSERGLGAVSGANVLTF
15,TRBV5-1,TRBJ2-5,CASLHGDRGKETQYF
15,TRBV18,TRBJ2-2,CASSPMEGHTGELFF
12,TRBV30,TRBJ2-5,CAWGAGVVTQYF
13,TRBV29-1,TRBJ1-2,CSVELRAAYGYTF
16,TRBV7-9,TRBJ2-6,CASNLPTGAGANVLTF
16,TRBV5-1,TRBJ2-3,CASSPREAGPHDTQYF
14,TRBV9,TRBJ2-3,CASSAGITTDTQYF
12,TRBV29-1,TRBJ2-1,CSVRIEGNEQFF
12,TRBV28,TRBJ1-2,CASSDSLYGYTF
14,TRBV19,TRBJ1-1,CASSKGQPNTEAFF
17,TRBV28,TRBJ1-5,CASSPGTGGSMSQPQHF
12,TRBV15,TRBJ2-1,CATSRAPGLVVF
14,TRBV2,TRBJ2-7,CASRRDGNSYEQYF
15,TRBV28,TRBJ1-1,CASGNSDRGLTEAFF
17,TRBV5-1,TRBJ2-5,CASSPGTSGAYQETQYF
14,TRBV5-4,TRBJ1-1,CASSPRGWGTEAFF
14,TRBV6-1,TRBJ2-1,CASFSGGSDDEQFF
13,TRBV27,TRBJ2-3,CASSSLAEGTQYF
18,TRBV18,TRBJ2-1,CASSPLGLAAGPYNEQFF
16,TRBV2,TRBJ2-2,CASGEDRGPNTGELFF
13,TRBV6-1,TRBJ1-2,CATKGLINYGYTF
13,TRBV30,TRBJ2-3,CAWTQRRADTQYF
13,TRBV11-2,TRBJ1-1,CASTSTGGIEAFF
15,TRBV10-2,TRBJ2-3,CASSDRGRSTDTQYF
14,TRBV7-6,TRBJ2-7,CASSPTSGMGEQYF
18,TRBV9,TRBJ2-6,CASSAQTGPSSGANVLTF
15,TRBV5-1,TRBJ2-5,CASSTSTSGKETQYF
15,TRBV5-1,TRBJ1-1,CASKIRDSFNTEAFF
14,TRBV2,TRBJ2-7,CASSPGLASYEQYF
14,TRBV13,TRBJ2-7,CASSHRPRTYEQYF
15,TRBV7-2,TRBJ1-5,CASSLPTGGIKPQHF
16,TRBV14,TRBJ2-2,CASSQDLAPHAGELFF
13,TRBV7-2,TRBJ1-5,CASSLDRVQPQHF